The T cell receptor beta chain under discussion was sequenced for a study of blood T cell repertoires in COVID-19. Whole-study context: Spain, Italy and the United States supplied samples that represented acute and convalescent COVID-19.

Per the study methods: Nucleated cell number was recorded as an estimate derived from reference gene primer amplification. Measured with immunoSEQ multiplex PCR; TCRdb has only the in-frame clones, and not every one. The DNA gave D and trimming, while V, J and clone size come from that table. The sample lists 64,000 or so clones, roughly 85% seen once, with about 1.2% in the top ten. Sequences were obtained from peripheral blood. The clonotype originates from a man aged 40-49 years with acute or convalescent COVID-19.

The chain's CDR3 is CASSSKGQNNEQFF. The CDR3 DNA reads TGTGCCAGCAGTTCGAAAGGACAGAACAATGAGCAGTTCTTC. The rearrangement uses TRBV6-6 and TRBJ2-1; D may be TRBD1 (6 bases). Germline CDR1 and CDR2: MNHNY and SVGAGI (reference sequence). The CDR3 sequence is 14 residues long. The V and J ends lost 4 bases and 5 bases respectively, with 12 bases between them.